The T cell receptor beta chain described here comes from a study of Ad26.COV2.S vaccination and SARS-CoV-2 variants. Study overall: Once, or twice with 56 days between doses, Ad26.COV2.S was given intramuscularly.

Assay: immunoSEQ multiplex PCR; the TCRdb copy retains only in-frame clones and omits some. The sample gives about 390,000 clones, roughly nine tenths of which show up once; 3% to 4.5% is in the top ten. V was cut by 2 bases and J by 2 bases, with 9 bases left in between. Per germline, CDR1 SGHAT and CDR2 FQNNGV. CDR3 length equals 14 residues. Regarding treatment: 15 to 20 received Ad26.COV2.S at low or high dose, single or two shots; roughly 5 received placebo; per-sample allocation not given. Samples were taken on day 63 after the first vaccine or placebo injection. An adult aged 18-55 years in Boston served as the donor.

This sequence originates from a person aged 18-65 years who received the Ad26.COV2.S COVID-19 vaccine or a placebo. The sequences come from peripheral blood, collected in a trial of Ad26.COV2.S vaccine versus placebo. The gene calls are TRBV11-2 and TRBJ1-1; possibly TRBD1 for D (6 bases). Here the CDR3 reads CASSLYRVNTEAFF. CDR3 sequence (DNA): TGTGCCAGCAGCTTATACAGGGTTAACACTGAAGCTTTCTTT. The variable domain in full, with the rest retrieved from reference TRBV11-2 and TRBJ1-1, is EAGVAQSPRYKIIEKRQSVAFWCNPISGHATLYWYQQILGQGPKLLIQFQNNGVVDDSQLPKDRFSAERLKGVDSTLKIQPAKLEDSAVYLCASSLYRVNTEAFFGQGTRLTVV.